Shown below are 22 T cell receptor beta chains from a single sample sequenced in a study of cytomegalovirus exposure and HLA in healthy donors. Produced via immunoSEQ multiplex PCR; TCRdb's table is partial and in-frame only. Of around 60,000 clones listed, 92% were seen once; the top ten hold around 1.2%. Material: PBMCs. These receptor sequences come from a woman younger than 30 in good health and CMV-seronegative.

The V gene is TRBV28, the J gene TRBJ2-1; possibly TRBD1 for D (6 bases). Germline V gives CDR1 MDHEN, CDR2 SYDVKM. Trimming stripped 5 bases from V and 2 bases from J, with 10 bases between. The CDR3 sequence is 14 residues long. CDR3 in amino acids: CASSQQGAYNEQFF. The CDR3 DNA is TGTGCCAGCAGTCAACAGGGAGCCTACAATGAGCAGTTCTTC.

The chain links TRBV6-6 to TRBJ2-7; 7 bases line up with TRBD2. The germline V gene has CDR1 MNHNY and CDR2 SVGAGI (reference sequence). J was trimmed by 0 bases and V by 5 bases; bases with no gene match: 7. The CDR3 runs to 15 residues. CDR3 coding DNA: TGTGCCAGCAGTCCGTTCGGGACTAACTCCTACGAGCAGTACTTC. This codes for CASSPFGTNSYEQYF.

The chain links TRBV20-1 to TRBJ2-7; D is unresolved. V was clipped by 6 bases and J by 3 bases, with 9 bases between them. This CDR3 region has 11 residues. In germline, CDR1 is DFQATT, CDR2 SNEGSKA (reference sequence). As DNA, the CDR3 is TGCAGTGCCGGAAGACTCTACGAGCAGTACTTC. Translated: CSAGRLYEQYF.

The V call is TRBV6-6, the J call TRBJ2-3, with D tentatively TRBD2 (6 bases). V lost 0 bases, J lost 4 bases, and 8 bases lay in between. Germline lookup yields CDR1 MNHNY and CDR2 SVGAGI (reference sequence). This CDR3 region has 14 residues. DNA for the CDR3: TGTGCCAGCAGTTACTCGGTAGCGGCAGATACGCAGTATTTT. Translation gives CASSYSVAADTQYF.

The CDR3 spells CASRQTSGISEQYF. CDR3 DNA: TGTGCCAGCAGACAGACTAGCGGGATCTCCGAGCAGTACTTC. This sequence joins TRBV28 and TRBJ2-7; 11 bases agree with TRBD2. Germline-derived CDR1 and CDR2 are MDHEN and SYDVKM. The V and J ends lost 6 bases and 6 bases, in that order; junction bases with no gene match: 7. The CDR3 has 14 amino acids.

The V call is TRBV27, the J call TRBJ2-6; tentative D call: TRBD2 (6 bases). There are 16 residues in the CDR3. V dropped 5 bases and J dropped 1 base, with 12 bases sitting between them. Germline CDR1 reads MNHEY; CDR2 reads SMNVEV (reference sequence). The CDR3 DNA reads TGTGCCAGCAGTCGCCCTGGGGGGTCTGGGGCCAACGTCCTGACTTTC. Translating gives CASSRPGGSGANVLTF.

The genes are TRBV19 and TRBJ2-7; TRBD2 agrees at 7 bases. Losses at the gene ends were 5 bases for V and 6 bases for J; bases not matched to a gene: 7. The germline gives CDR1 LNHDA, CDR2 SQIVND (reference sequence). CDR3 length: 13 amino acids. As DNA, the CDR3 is TGTGCCAGTAGTGGAGGAATAGCGGGCGAGCAGTACTTC. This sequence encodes CASSGGIAGEQYF.

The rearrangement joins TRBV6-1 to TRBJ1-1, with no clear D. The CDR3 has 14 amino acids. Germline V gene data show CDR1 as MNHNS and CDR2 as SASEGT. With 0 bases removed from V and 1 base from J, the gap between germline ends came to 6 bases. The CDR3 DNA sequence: TGTGCCAGCAGTGAAGCAGTGGCGAACACTGAAGCTTTCTTT. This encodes CASSEAVANTEAFF.

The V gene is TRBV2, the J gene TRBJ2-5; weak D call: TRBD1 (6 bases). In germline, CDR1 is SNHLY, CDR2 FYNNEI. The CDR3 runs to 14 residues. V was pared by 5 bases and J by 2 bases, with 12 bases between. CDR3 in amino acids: CASSFDRRQETQYF. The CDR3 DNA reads TGTGCCAGCAGTTTTGACAGGCGACAAGAGACCCAGTACTTC. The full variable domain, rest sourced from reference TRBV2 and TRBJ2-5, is EPEVTQTPSHQVTQMGQEVILRCVPISNHLYFYWYRQILGQKVEFLVSFYNNEISEKSEIFDDQFSVERPDGSNFTLKIRSTKLEDSAMYFCASSFDRRQETQYFGPGTRLLVL.

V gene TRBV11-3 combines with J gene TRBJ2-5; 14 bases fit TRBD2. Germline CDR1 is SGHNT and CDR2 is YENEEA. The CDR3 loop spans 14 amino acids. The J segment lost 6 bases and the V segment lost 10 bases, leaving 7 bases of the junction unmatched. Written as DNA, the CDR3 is TGTGCCACCACGACTAGCGGGGGGGAAAAGACCCAGTACTTC. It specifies CATTTSGGEKTQYF.

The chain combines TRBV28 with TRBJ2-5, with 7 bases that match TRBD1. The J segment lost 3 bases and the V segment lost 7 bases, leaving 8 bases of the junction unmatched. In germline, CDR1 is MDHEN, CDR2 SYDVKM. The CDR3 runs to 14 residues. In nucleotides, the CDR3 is TGTGCCAGCAAAGTGAGGGGGCCCAAAGAGACCCAGTACTTC. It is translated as CASKVRGPKETQYF.

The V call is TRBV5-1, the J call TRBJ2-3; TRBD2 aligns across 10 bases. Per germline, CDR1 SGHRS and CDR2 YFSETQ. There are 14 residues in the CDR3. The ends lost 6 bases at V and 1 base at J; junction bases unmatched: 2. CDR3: CASTLAGGTDTQYF. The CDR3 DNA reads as TGCGCCAGCACCCTAGCGGGGGGCACAGATACGCAGTATTTT.

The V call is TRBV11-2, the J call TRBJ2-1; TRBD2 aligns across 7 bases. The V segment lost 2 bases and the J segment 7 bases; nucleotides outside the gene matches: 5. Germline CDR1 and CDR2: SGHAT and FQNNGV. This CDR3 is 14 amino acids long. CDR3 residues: CASSLRDYNNEQFF. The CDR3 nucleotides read TGTGCCAGCAGCTTAAGGGACTATAATAATGAGCAGTTCTTC.

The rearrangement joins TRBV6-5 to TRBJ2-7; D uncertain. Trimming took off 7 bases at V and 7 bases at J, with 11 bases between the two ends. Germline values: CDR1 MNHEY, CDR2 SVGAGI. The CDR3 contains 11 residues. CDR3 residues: CASKSLKEQYF. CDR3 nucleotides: TGTGCCAGCAAAAGCTTGAAAGAGCAGTACTTC.

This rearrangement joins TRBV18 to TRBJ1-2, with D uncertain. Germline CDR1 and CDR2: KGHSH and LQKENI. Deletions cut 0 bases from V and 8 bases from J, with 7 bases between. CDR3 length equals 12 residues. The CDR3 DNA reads TGTGCCAGCTCACCACCGGTTGGCGGCTACACCTTC. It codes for CASSPPVGGYTF. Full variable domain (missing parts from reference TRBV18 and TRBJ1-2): NAGVMQNPRHLVRRRGQEARLRCSPMKGHSHVYWYRQLPEEGLKFMVYLQKENIIDESGMPKERFSAEFPKEGPSILRIQQVVRGDSAAYFCASSPPVGGYTFGSGTRLTVV.

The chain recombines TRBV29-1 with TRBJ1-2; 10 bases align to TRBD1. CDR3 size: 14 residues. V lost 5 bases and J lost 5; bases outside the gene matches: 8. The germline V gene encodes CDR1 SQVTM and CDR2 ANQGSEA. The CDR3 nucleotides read TGCAGCGTTACCCGACAGGGGGCAATTTATGGCTACACCTTC. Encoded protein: CSVTRQGAIYGYTF.

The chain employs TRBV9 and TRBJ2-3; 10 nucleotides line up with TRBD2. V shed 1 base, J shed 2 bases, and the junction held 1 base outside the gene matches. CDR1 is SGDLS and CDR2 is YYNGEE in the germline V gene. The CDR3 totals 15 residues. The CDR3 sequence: CASSVTSGDTDTQYF. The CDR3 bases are TGTGCCAGCAGCGTAACTAGCGGGGACACAGATACGCAGTATTTT.

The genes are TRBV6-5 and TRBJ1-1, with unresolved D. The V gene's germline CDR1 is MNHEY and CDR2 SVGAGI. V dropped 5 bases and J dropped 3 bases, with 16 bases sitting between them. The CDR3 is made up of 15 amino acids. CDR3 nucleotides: TGTGCCAGCAGTCCACGAGGCGGGCCTTACACTGAAGCTTTCTTT. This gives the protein CASSPRGGPYTEAFF.

The CDR3 sequence: CASSLGDRRSYEQYF. The DNA of the CDR3 is TGTGCCAGCAGCCTCGGGGACAGGCGTTCCTACGAGCAGTACTTC. The V gene is TRBV5-4, the J gene TRBJ2-7; TRBD1 matches 8 bases. V lost 4 bases to trimming and J lost 1 base; unmatched junction nucleotides: 7. This CDR3 is built from 15 residues. The germline gives CDR1 SGHNT, CDR2 YYREEE (reference sequence). Full variable domain (outside the CDR3, taken from reference TRBV5-4 and TRBJ2-7): ETGVTQSPTHLIKTRGQQVTLRCSSQSGHNTVSWYQQALGQGPQFIFQYYREEENGRGNFPPRFSGLQFPNYSSELNVNALELDDSALYLCASSLGDRRSYEQYFGPGTRLTVT.

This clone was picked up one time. DNA for the CDR3: TGTGCCAGCAGGGAAACTAGCGGGAGTTCCCACGAGCAGTACTTC. As protein: CASRETSGSSHEQYF. The genes are TRBV6-1 and TRBJ2-7; 11 bases are shared with TRBD2. The CDR3 spans 15 residues. V lost 6 bases to trimming and J lost 5 bases; unmatched junction nucleotides: 9. Germline values: CDR1 MNHNS, CDR2 SASEGT.

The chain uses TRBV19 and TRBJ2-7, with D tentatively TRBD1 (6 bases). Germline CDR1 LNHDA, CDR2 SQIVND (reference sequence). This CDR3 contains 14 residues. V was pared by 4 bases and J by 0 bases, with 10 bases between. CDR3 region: CASSTRGSSYEQYF. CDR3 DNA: TGTGCCAGTAGTACCAGGGGTAGCTCCTACGAGCAGTACTTC.

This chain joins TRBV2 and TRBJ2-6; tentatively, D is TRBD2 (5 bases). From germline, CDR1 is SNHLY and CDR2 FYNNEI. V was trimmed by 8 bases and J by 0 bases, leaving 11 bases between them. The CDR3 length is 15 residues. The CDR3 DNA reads TGTGCCAGCTTGGGAGTAAACTCTGGGGCCAACGTCCTGACTTTC. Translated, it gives CASLGVNSGANVLTF.